This TCR beta chain is from a study of CD8 T cells in ankylosing spondylitis. TCRdb analysed the 5' RACE reads with MiXCR anew, one entry per CDR3 protein. This sample has nearly 350,000 distinct CDR3 sequences, with roughly 14% found just once. The sequencing sample was made of blood, either unsorted or a sorted T cell fraction (not recorded which). The receptor was derived from a male donor with ankylosing spondylitis or in good health (not recorded which).

The CDR3 DNA is TGTGCCAGCAGACCTCCCGGGACACTGAACACTGAAGCTTTCTTT. It is translated as CASRPPGTLNTEAFF. The rearrangement links TRBV12-3 or TRBV12-4 to TRBJ1-1, with D perhaps matching TRBD1 (6 bases). V was cut by 6 bases and J by 0 bases, with 14 bases left in between. The CDR3 loop spans 15 amino acids.